One sample yielded the 2 T cell receptor beta chains listed below, sequenced in a study of blood T cell repertoires in COVID-19. The protocol was immunoSEQ multiplex PCR, while the TCRdb copy is restricted to in-frame clones and leaves out a portion. This table has 95,000 to 100,000 clones, approximately 82% appearing once. Sequences were obtained from peripheral blood. Receptors were obtained from a man between 65 and 80 years old with acute or convalescent COVID-19.

The J gene is TRBJ1-1, the V gene TRBV28, with 8 bases identical to TRBD1. Per the germline V gene, CDR1 is MDHEN and CDR2 is SYDVKM. This CDR3 comprises 15 residues. With V trimmed by 6 bases and J by 1 base, 7 bases remained unmatched. CDR3 residues: CASRQPGQGNTEAFF. In DNA, the CDR3 is TGTGCCAGCAGACAACCCGGACAGGGGAACACTGAAGCTTTCTTT.

This rearrangement joins TRBV6-5 to TRBJ1-2, with D possibly being TRBD1 (5 bases). Germline CDR1 MNHEY, CDR2 SVGAGI. V shed 6 bases and J shed 11 bases, with 22 bases lying between them. The CDR3 has 14 residues. The CDR3 DNA sequence: TGTGCCAGCAGGGGTCCCTCGGGGGGAGGACGGTACACCTTC. Its protein is CASRGPSGGGRYTF.